Below, one T cell receptor beta chain is given with its context. This entry is derived from a study of blood T cell repertoires in COVID-19. Trimming shortened V by 5 bases and J by 9 bases, and 14 bases separated the two germline ends. CDR3 size: 13 residues. CDR1 and CDR2 from the germline V gene are PRHDT and FYEKMQ (reference sequence). TCRdb's copy holds only in-frame clones and misses some; the assay was immunoSEQ multiplex PCR. The repertoire consists of 200,000 to 300,000 clones, with more than 75% occurring once and the leading ten covering about 9.2%. Source material: peripheral blood. V usage is TRBV13 and J usage is TRBJ2-1; possibly TRBD1 for D (6 bases). The source of this sequence is a man in his forties who had recovered from COVID-19. CDR3 residues: CASSRRGKVEQFF. As DNA, the CDR3 is TGTGCCAGCAGCCGTAGGGGGAAGGTTGAGCAGTTCTTC.